Listed here are 2 T cell receptor beta chains from one sample, sequenced in a study of post-analysis software for immune sequencing data. Study-wide findings and caveats: When patients were compared with controls, 4 or 5 TRBV segments were more frequent, TRBV5-6, TRBV5-1 and TRBV20-1 among them.

Built from TCR beta cDNA, the libraries had unique molecular identifiers in them. TCRdb passed the PCR reads through MiXCR, listing each CDR3 protein once. This sample has hundreds of thousands of distinct CDR3 sequences, with under 55% found just once. The antigens for these receptors are not known. Source material: blood. These receptors came from a girl between 10 and 17 years old with multiple sclerosis.

Ten or more counts support this clonotype. The chain links TRBV7-9 to TRBJ2-1, with 7 bases lining up with TRBD2. CDR1 is SEHNR and CDR2 is FQNEAQ in the germline V gene (reference sequence). With 5 bases clipped from V and 0 bases from J, the junction kept 10 bases outside the gene matches. This CDR3 has 17 residues. CDR3 in amino acids: CASSGFGAGPSYNEQFF. DNA for the CDR3: TGTGCCAGCAGCGGCTTTGGAGCGGGACCCTCCTACAATGAGCAGTTCTTC.

Points on this clonotype: Sequence at one end of the junction differs from germline and may be a read error. The chain carries TRBV6-2 or TRBV6-3 and TRBJ2-1; no clear D gene. CDR1 MNHEY and CDR2 SVGEGT come from the germline V gene. The CDR3 runs 19 residues. CDR3 coding DNA: TGTGTCAGCAGTTGGCAAGGCCCTCCACCTATGAGCTCCTACAATGAGCAGTTCTTC. This encodes CVSSWQGPPPMSSYNEQFF.